The next 30 T cell receptor beta chains were all read from a single sample in a study of shared clonotypes between healthy human individuals (dated by TCRdb to the early 2020s). The library was produced with the immunoSEQ multiplex PCR assay. Sourced from immuneACCESS, this table was stored by TCRdb with only in-frame sequences that have V and J called. A share of the clones is absent; for the studies checked, an unresolved V gene accounts for under half, and the remainder has no known explanation. In all, the sample holds around 940,000 clones, and about 80% of those were seen once. The top ten clonotypes cover roughly 1.5% of the sample. The sequencing input was memory CD4+ T cells sorted from blood. Per the publication, the cell subset or site label means: CD45RA-negative fraction. These receptors all come from a man aged 18 to 30 in good health.

The V gene is TRBV2, the J gene TRBJ1-2; 7 positions agree with TRBD1. Germline loops: CDR1 SNHLY, CDR2 FYNNEI. This CDR3 has 13 amino acids. Trimming at V came to 4 bases and at J to 4 bases, leaving 3 bases not matched to a gene. CDR3 amino acids: CASSVAGGYGYTF. The DNA for the CDR3 is TGTGCCAGCAGTGTTGCAGGGGGCTATGGCTACACCTTC.

This clone has a handful of counts. CDR3 in amino acids: CAWSVQTGNQPQHF. The CDR3 DNA reads TGTGCCTGGAGTGTACAGACAGGGAATCAGCCCCAGCATTTT. V is TRBV30 and J is TRBJ1-5, with 7 positions matching TRBD1. Losses at the gene ends were 0 bases for V and 4 bases for J; bases not matched to a gene: 3. Germline-derived CDR1 and CDR2 are GTSNPN and SVGIG (reference sequence). The length of the CDR3 is 14 residues. The full variable domain, in which reference TRBV30 and TRBJ1-5 provide the parts outside the CDR3, is SQTIHQWPATLVQPVGSPLSLECTVEGTSNPNLYWYRQAAGRGLQLLFYSVGIGQISSEVPQNLSASRPQDRQFILSSKKLLLSDSGFYLCAWSVQTGNQPQHFGDGTRLSIL.

V is TRBV4-1 and J is TRBJ1-2; D is possibly TRBD1 (6 bases). The V gene's germline CDR1 is MGHRA and CDR2 YSYEKL. The ends were cut back, 0 bases at V and 5 bases at J, with 22 bases in the middle. There are 18 residues in the CDR3. The CDR3 here is CASSQEVVQGHPFYGYTF. The CDR3 region has the DNA TGCGCCAGCAGCCAAGAAGTGGTTCAGGGACATCCCTTTTATGGCTACACCTTC.

The J gene is TRBJ1-3, the V gene TRBV14, with 7 bases fitting TRBD1. CDR3 length equals 17 residues. The V and J ends lost 3 bases and 0 bases, in that order; junction bases with no gene match: 8. CDR1 is SGHDN, CDR2 FVKESK, per germline. CDR3 sequence (DNA): TGTGCCAGCAGCCAGTACCCCAGGGGGTTCTCTGGAAACACCATATATTTT. Translation: CASSQYPRGFSGNTIYF.

The J gene is TRBJ2-1, the V gene TRBV7-2, with TRBD2 matching 10 bases. Germline V gene data show CDR1 as SGHTA and CDR2 as FQGNSA. J gave up 12 bases and V 3 bases, and 14 bases lay outside the gene matches. CDR3 size: 16 residues. CDR3 amino acids: CASSFTSGIPPGVQFF. CDR3 DNA sequence: TGTGCCAGCAGCTTTACTAGCGGGATTCCCCCCGGCGTGCAGTTCTTC.

This sequence joins TRBV6-5 and TRBJ2-1, with D unresolved. V was pared by 0 bases and J by 0 bases, with 9 bases between. CDR1 and CDR2 from the germline V gene are MNHEY and SVGAGI. The CDR3 has 16 amino acids. DNA of the CDR3: TGTGCCAGCAGTTACTCCCTGGTAAGCTCCTACAATGAGCAGTTCTTC. Amino acids: CASSYSLVSSYNEQFF.

Concerning this clone: The identical CDR3 is also encoded by other nucleotide sequences in the sample. V usage is TRBV9 and J usage is TRBJ1-3; D is ambiguous. The V gene's germline CDR1 is SGDLS and CDR2 YYNGEE. The CDR3 is made up of 13 amino acids. V shed 0 bases and J shed 4 bases, with 5 bases lying between them. The CDR3 region has the DNA TGTGCCAGCAGCGTAGAGCGGGGAAACACCATATATTTT. Residues: CASSVERGNTIYF.

The chain has TRBV29-1 and TRBJ2-7; 9 bases line up with TRBD1. CDR3 length: 13 amino acids. Germline CDR1 and CDR2: SQVTM and ANQGSEA. J was trimmed by 2 bases and V by 4 bases; bases with no gene match: 3. DNA of the CDR3: TGCAGCGTTGGACAGGGGGTGACCTACGAGCAGTACTTC. Translating it yields CSVGQGVTYEQYF.

This chain connects TRBV9 to TRBJ2-5, with 7 positions matching TRBD2. V was pared by 3 bases and J by 5 bases, with 7 bases of the junction left unmatched. CDR1 SGDLS and CDR2 YYNGEE come from the germline V gene. This CDR3 spans 14 amino acids. CDR3 loop: CASSAGEGRETQYF. Here the CDR3 DNA reads TGTGCCAGCAGCGCCGGGGAGGGAAGGGAGACCCAGTACTTC.

V gene TRBV5-6 combines with J gene TRBJ1-2; 9 positions match TRBD1. The CDR3 length is 15 residues. CDR1 and CDR2 (germline): SGHDT, YYEEEE. V lost 0 bases to trimming and J lost 5 bases; unmatched junction nucleotides: 5. CDR3 loop: CASSLDGTGKYGYTF. CDR3 in DNA: TGTGCCAGCAGCTTGGACGGGACAGGGAAGTATGGCTACACCTTC.

This clone occurred a few times. The chain recombines TRBV2 with TRBJ2-7; no clear D gene. Germline assignment: CDR1 SNHLY and CDR2 FYNNEI. V dropped 1 base and J dropped 7 bases, with 8 bases sitting between them. The CDR3 consists of 12 residues. DNA for the CDR3: TGTGCCAGCAGTGAAGTCGGATGGGAGCAGTACTTC. Encoded protein: CASSEVGWEQYF.

V is TRBV28 and J is TRBJ2-7, with D uncertain. The CDR3 is made up of 11 amino acids. Germline V CDR1 and CDR2: MDHEN, SYDVKM. The germline V and J ends were trimmed by 7 bases and 6 bases, with 10 bases remaining between them. CDR3 residues: CASIVRGEQYF. CDR3 in DNA: TGTGCCAGCATCGTCAGAGGCGAGCAGTACTTC.

The J gene is TRBJ2-7, the V gene TRBV5-1, with 11 bases fitting TRBD1. CDR3 length: 15 amino acids. V shed 2 bases and J 3 bases; nucleotides not matched to a gene: 4. Germline V gene data show CDR1 as SGHRS and CDR2 as YFSETQ. Here the CDR3 DNA reads TGCGCCAGCAGCTTTGGGACAGGGGGTTTCTACGAGCAGTACTTC. Its translation is CASSFGTGGFYEQYF.

J is TRBJ2-1 and V is TRBV9; 14 nucleotides align to TRBD2. Germline lookup yields CDR1 SGDLS and CDR2 YYNGEE. This CDR3 comprises 15 residues. The V and J ends lost 0 bases and 9 bases, in that order; junction bases with no gene match: 2. The CDR3 protein is CASSVATSGRAEQFF. Here the CDR3 DNA reads TGTGCCAGCAGCGTAGCGACTAGCGGGAGGGCTGAGCAGTTCTTC.

The chain joins TRBV5-8 to TRBJ2-1; D gene uncertain. V was pared by 1 base and J by 5 bases, with 7 bases between. Germline CDR1 SGHTS, CDR2 YDEGEE. The CDR3 contains 13 residues. In DNA form, the CDR3 reads TGTGCCAGCAGCTTGTCCCCAGACAATGAGCAGTTCTTC. It codes for CASSLSPDNEQFF. The variable domain in full, with the rest retrieved from reference TRBV5-8 and TRBJ2-1, is EAGVTQSPTHLIKTRGQQATLRCSPISGHTSVYWYQQALGLGLQFLLWYDEGEERNRGNFPPRFSGRQFPNYSSELNVNALELEDSALYLCASSLSPDNEQFFGPGTRLTVL.

The CDR3 here is CASSYRGGHSYEQYF. The CDR3 coding sequence is TGTGCCAGCAGTTATCGGGGGGGCCATTCATACGAGCAGTACTTC. The rearrangement joins TRBV7-6 to TRBJ2-7, with 8 bases matching TRBD2. CDR1 is SGHVS, CDR2 FNYEAQ, per germline. V shed 6 bases, J shed 4 bases, and the junction held 11 bases outside the gene matches. The CDR3 is 15 residues long.

The chain links TRBV5-1 to TRBJ2-3; D is perhaps TRBD2 (6 bases). The CDR3 is 15 amino acids. Germline V gene data show CDR1 as SGHRS and CDR2 as YFSETQ. The V gene lost 4 bases and the J gene lost 3 bases, with 15 bases spanning the gap. The CDR3 DNA sequence: TGCGCCAGCAGCCTCTACCGGGACTGGACAGATACGCAGTATTTT. Translating it yields CASSLYRDWTDTQYF.

This clone was counted between two and nine times. The J gene is TRBJ2-1, the V gene TRBV7-2, with 8 bases that match TRBD2. The ends lost 3 bases at V and 8 bases at J; junction bases unmatched: 6. Germline CDR1 reads SGHTA; CDR2 reads FQGNSA. The CDR3 has 14 amino acids. This chain's CDR3 is CASSFGLAGHEQFF. DNA of the CDR3: TGTGCCAGCAGCTTCGGGCTAGCGGGCCATGAGCAGTTCTTC.

This clone has only one observation. The chain carries TRBV5-6 and TRBJ1-4, with 11 bases identical to TRBD1. V lost 2 bases to trimming and J lost 4 bases; unmatched junction nucleotides: 1. CDR3 size: 15 residues. Germline values: CDR1 SGHDT, CDR2 YYEEEE. CDR3 amino acids: CASSLGTGGNEKLFF. DNA for the CDR3: TGTGCCAGCAGCTTAGGGACAGGGGGTAATGAAAAACTGTTTTTT.

The chain joins TRBV28 to TRBJ2-7; D is perhaps TRBD1 or TRBD2 (5 bases each). The germline V and J ends were trimmed by 5 bases and 3 bases, with 14 bases remaining between them. This CDR3 is built from 14 residues. CDR1 is MDHEN and CDR2 is SYDVKM in the germline V gene. CDR3 region: CASSIGTVDYEQYF. The CDR3 nucleotides are TGTGCCAGCAGTATAGGGACCGTTGACTACGAGCAGTACTTC.

The V and J genes are TRBV9 and TRBJ2-1; D not certain. Germline V lookup: CDR1 SGDLS, CDR2 YYNGEE. The CDR3 contains 14 residues. Trimming took 0 bases from V and 4 from J, leaving 8 bases between them. CDR3 coding DNA: TGTGCCAGCAGCGTAGGAGCACAATACAATGAGCAGTTCTTC. Translating it yields CASSVGAQYNEQFF.

V is TRBV7-9 and J is TRBJ2-5; D is undetermined. Germline assignment: CDR1 SEHNR and CDR2 FQNEAQ (reference sequence). Trimming removed 5 bases at V and 4 bases at J, with 11 bases between. The CDR3 length is 13 residues. CDR3 sequence reads: CASSADPRETQYF. CDR3 DNA sequence: TGTGCCAGCAGCGCGGACCCTCGAGAGACCCAGTACTTC. Supplemented by reference TRBV7-9 and TRBJ2-5, the full variable domain reads DTGVSQNPRHKITKRGQNVTFRCDPISEHNRLYWYRQTLGQGPEFLTYFQNEAQLEKSRLLSDRFSAERPKGSFSTLEIQRTEQGDSAMYLCASSADPRETQYFGPGTRLLVL.

This clone was observed a handful of times. This chain uses TRBV9 with TRBJ2-5; D is uncertain. The CDR3 runs 13 residues. Germline CDR1 reads SGDLS; CDR2 reads YYNGEE. V was clipped by 0 bases and J by 7 bases, with 10 bases between them. CDR3 amino acids: CASSVESSRTQYF. The CDR3 bases are TGTGCCAGCAGCGTAGAGAGTTCAAGGACCCAGTACTTC.

The chain carries TRBV30 and TRBJ2-7, with unresolved D. CDR3 length: 14 residues. V lost 0 bases and J 0 bases, leaving 9 bases between the germline ends. CDR1 is GTSNPN, CDR2 SVGIG, per germline (reference sequence). The CDR3 DNA sequence: TGTGCCTGGAGTGTATCCTCGACCTCCTACGAGCAGTACTTC. Its translation: CAWSVSSTSYEQYF.

The CDR3 sequence is CASSQPIRRLEAFF. DNA of the CDR3: TGCGCCAGCAGCCAACCCATCCGGCGGCTTGAAGCTTTCTTT. V gene TRBV4-1 combines with J gene TRBJ1-1; D unresolved. Germline V gene lookup returns CDR1 MGHRA and CDR2 YSYEKL. The CDR3 loop spans 14 amino acids. With 2 bases removed from V and 7 bases from J, the gap between germline ends came to 14 bases.

The rearrangement links TRBV5-1 to TRBJ2-1, with TRBD1 as a possible D gene (6 bases). Germline V CDR1 and CDR2: SGHRS, YFSETQ. The ends were cut back, 1 base at V and 10 bases at J, with 9 bases in the middle. The CDR3 runs to 12 residues. In DNA form, the CDR3 reads TGCGCCAGCAGCTTGCAGGGGAAAGAGCAGTTCTTC. This sequence encodes CASSLQGKEQFF.

The count of this clone is one. The chain has TRBV5-1 and TRBJ2-7; possibly TRBD1 for D (5 bases). The V gene lost 4 bases and the J gene lost 2 bases, with 13 bases spanning the gap. Germline loops: CDR1 SGHRS, CDR2 YFSETQ. The CDR3 extends over 14 amino acids. CDR3 region: CASSPGHLPYEQYF. DNA for the CDR3: TGCGCCAGCAGCCCAGGACACCTGCCCTACGAGCAGTACTTC.

This clone was observed many times. The J gene is TRBJ2-3, the V gene TRBV30; 9 nucleotides line up with TRBD1. The CDR3 has 14 amino acids. V dropped 7 bases and J dropped 4; count of bases not matched to a gene: 9. Germline loops: CDR1 GTSNPN, CDR2 SVGIG (reference sequence). CDR3 sequence: CASSGTGLSDTQYF. DNA of the CDR3: TGTGCCTCAAGCGGGACAGGGCTTTCAGATACGCAGTATTTT.

This chain uses TRBV28 with TRBJ2-7; perhaps TRBD2 as D (5 bases). The CDR3 contains 17 residues. With 5 bases removed from V and 0 bases from J, the gap between germline ends came to 20 bases. Germline lookup yields CDR1 MDHEN and CDR2 SYDVKM. The CDR3 DNA reads TGTGCCAGCAGTCCACTAGATGTAAGGCTTAGCTCCTACGAGCAGTACTTC. Translation: CASSPLDVRLSSYEQYF.

This chain links TRBV5-1 with TRBJ1-1; 9 positions match TRBD1. This CDR3 contains 15 residues. CDR1 and CDR2 from the germline V gene are SGHRS and YFSETQ. The J segment lost 3 bases and the V segment lost 6 bases, leaving 9 bases of the junction unmatched. In DNA form, the CDR3 reads TGCGCCAGCAACTCGGACAGGGGATGGGACACTGAAGCTTTCTTT. This codes for CASNSDRGWDTEAFF.